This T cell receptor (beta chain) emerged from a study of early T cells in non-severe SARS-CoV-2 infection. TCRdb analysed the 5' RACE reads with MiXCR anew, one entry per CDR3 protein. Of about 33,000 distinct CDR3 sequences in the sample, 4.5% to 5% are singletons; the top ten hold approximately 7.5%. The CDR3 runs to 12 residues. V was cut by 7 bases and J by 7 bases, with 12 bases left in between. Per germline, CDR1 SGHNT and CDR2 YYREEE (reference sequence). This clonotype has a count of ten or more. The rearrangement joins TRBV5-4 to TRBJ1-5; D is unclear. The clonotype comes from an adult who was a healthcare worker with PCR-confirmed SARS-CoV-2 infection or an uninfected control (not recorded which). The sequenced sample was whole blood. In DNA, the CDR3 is TGTGCCAGCGGGGTGGCGGGGCAGCCCCAGCATTTT. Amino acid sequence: CASGVAGQPQHF.